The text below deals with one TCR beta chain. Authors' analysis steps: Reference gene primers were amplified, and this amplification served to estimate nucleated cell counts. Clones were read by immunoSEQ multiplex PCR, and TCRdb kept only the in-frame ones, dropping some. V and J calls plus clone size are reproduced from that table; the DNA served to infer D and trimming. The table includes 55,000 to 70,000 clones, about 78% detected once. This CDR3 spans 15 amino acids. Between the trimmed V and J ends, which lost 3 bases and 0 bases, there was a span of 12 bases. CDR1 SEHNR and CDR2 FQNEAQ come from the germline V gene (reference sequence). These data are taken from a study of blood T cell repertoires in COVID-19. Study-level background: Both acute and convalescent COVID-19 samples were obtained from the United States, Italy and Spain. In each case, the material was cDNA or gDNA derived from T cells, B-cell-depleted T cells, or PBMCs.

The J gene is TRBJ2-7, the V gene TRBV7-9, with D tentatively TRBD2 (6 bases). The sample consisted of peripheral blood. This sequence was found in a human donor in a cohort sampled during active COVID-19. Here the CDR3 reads CASSFDGRNSYEQYF. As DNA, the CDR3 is TGTGCCAGCAGCTTCGACGGGAGAAACTCCTACGAGCAGTACTTC.